The sequence of this T cell receptor (beta chain) was determined in a study of Graves' ophthalmopathy and Graves' hyperthyroidism (dated by TCRdb to the late 2010s). In terms of the full investigation: Peripheral blood was collected at initial diagnosis, prior to any treatment. A discovery set of about 99 patients (under 45 ophthalmopathy, just over 55 stable hyperthyroidism) was enrolled to explore V-J signatures distinguishing ophthalmopathy from hyperthyroidism. An independent validation cohort was composed of around 19 hyperthyroidism patients and some 16 patients who later progressed from hyperthyroidism to ophthalmopathy. T-cell repertoires of thyroid tissue and blood were compared in several hyperthyroidism patients. To tell Graves' ophthalmopathy apart from Graves' hyperthyroidism, and to predict which patients would progress to ophthalmopathy, the study relied on TCR beta repertoire signatures. In total, around 140 blood samples were TCR-sequenced: 43 ophthalmopathy, some 72 hyperthyroidism and about 17 hyperthyroidism-to-ophthalmopathy patients. Once sampling was done, hyperthyroidism patients were given methimazole at a starting dose of 30 mg daily, while ophthalmopathy patients were given high-dose intravenous methylprednisolone.

On the study overall, not on this receptor specifically: The 13-signature model separated ophthalmopathy from stable hyperthyroidism with approximately 88% sensitivity and about 84% specificity in cross-validation, and 80%/75% in the test set. No statistical method was used to predetermine the sample size, and group allocation was not hidden from the investigators. Most of the expanded thyroid clonotypes with a frequency above 0.001 were also detected in blood, and it was suggested that the thyroid immune response may be reflected by blood repertoires. In validation, the model predicted ophthalmopathy progression with about 71% sensitivity and 72.22% specificity; approximately 12 predicted patients were CT-confirmed with GO in a median of 6.5 months.

Comments on this clonotype: Its antigen has not been determined. Base-call qualities are not available, and no considerably larger clone is one nucleotide away.

TCR beta CDR3 regions were amplified from RNA transcripts for repertoire sequencing. HTBI primers and the Qiagen OneStep RT-PCR kit were used in a first-round RT-PCR, which was followed by a second-round multiplex PCR, size selection and purification. Sequencing of the libraries was carried out on an Illumina HiSeq2000 in paired-end mode with 100 bp reads. The source study handled its data this way. SOAPnuke was used to process the reads, removing any read that contained adapters or uncalled bases, had a mean Phred below 15, or lacked an exact match to the constant primer or identifier. COPE v1.2.5 was used to merge high-quality paired reads. Each unique nucleotide sequence was defined as a clonotype, and clonotypes were aligned to IMGT TRB V, D and J references with MiTCR v1.1. Analysis was restricted to V-J combinations with a frequency above 0.0001, which covered just over 98% of repertoires. A TCR clonal expansion and chaos score per V-J combination was defined as the ratio of F50 clonal expansion to chaos observed in the TCRdist matrix. Welch's t-statistics and random forest were used to reduce the features to some 13 V-J combinations, which were then used as input to a naive Bayes classifier. Thyroid-blood repertoire similarity was quantified with the Morisita-Horn index. Using fastp at Q25 and MiXCR, TCRdb reprocessed the public reads and kept productive beta chains. Every distinct CDR3 protein forms one entry, paired with its most common genes and DNA. What appears here as the V and J calls and clone size reflects TCRdb's work, not the paper's. Within this sample are 740,000 or so distinct CDR3 sequences, with 40% of them counted one time only. Of the sample, less than 55% is held by the ten largest clones.

CDR1 and CDR2 (SGHAT, FQNNGV) derive from the germline V gene. The junction shows trimming of 6 bases on V and 2 bases on J, and the gene matches do not reach 8 bases of it. The CDR3 runs 15 residues from the cysteine to the phenylalanine. This entry keeps only the CDR3 DNA: 45 bases, framed from base 1. Patients with ophthalmopathy had moderately to severely active disease, with a Clinical Activity Score of 3 or more, a NOSPECS grade of 4 or more, and a disease duration of less than 3 months. Patients with other autoimmune diseases, uncontrolled infections, pregnancy or lactation were excluded. Clinical symptoms, serum thyroxine, TRAb, thyroid ultrasound and orbital computed tomography were used for diagnosis. Ficoll-Paque density gradient centrifugation was used to isolate PBMCs from under 11 ml of fresh peripheral blood. Total RNA was extracted with Trizol reagent and quality-checked on an Agilent 2100 Bioanalyzer.

The receptor's source is an adult man with Graves' ophthalmopathy. The sample comprised peripheral blood. The receptor chain draws on TRBV11-2 and TRBJ2-7; a stretch of 9 junction bases matches TRBD1. The DNA sequence is given as TGTGCCAGCAGTCCGTACCGGACAGGGGCCTACGAGCAGTACTTC. Translation gives CASSPYRTGAYEQYF.